The clone carrying this TCR beta chain was seen only once. Sequenced by immunoSEQ multiplex PCR; TCRdb stores in-frame clones only, minus some. The data contain 85,000 to 120,000 clones, roughly 84% of them singletons. These data originate in a study of T cell responses to AZD1222 COVID-19 vaccine. The CDR3 is 15 amino acids. Per germline, CDR1 SGHRS and CDR2 YFSETQ. Trimming stripped 0 bases from V and 4 bases from J, with 11 bases between. The sample in question was peripheral blood, obtained on day 0 of AZD1222 vaccination. V usage is TRBV5-1 and J usage is TRBJ1-3; perhaps TRBD1 as D (6 bases). This clonotype originated in an adult in good health. CDR3 loop: CASSLDGTRGNTIYF. CDR3 DNA sequence: TGCGCCAGCAGCTTGGATGGGACACGAGGAAACACCATATATTTT.